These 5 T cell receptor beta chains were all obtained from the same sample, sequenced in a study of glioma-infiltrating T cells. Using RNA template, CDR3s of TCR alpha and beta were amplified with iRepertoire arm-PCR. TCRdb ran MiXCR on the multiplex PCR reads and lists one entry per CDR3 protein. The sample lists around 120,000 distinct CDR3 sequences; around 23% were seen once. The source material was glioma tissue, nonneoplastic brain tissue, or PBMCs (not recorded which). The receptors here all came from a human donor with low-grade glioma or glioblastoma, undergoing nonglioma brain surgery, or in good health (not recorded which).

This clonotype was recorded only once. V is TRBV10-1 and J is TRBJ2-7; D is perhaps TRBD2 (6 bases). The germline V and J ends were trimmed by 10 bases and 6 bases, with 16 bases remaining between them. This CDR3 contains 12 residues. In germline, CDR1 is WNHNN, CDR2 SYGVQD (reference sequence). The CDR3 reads CATEGAGSEQYV. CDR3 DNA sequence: TGCGCCACCGAAGGAGCGGGTTCCGAGCAGTACGTC.

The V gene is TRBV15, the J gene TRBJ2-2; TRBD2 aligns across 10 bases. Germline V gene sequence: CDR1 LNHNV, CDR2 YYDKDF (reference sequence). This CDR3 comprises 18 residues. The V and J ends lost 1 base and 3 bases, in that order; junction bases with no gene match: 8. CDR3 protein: CATSRAAAGGPYTGELFF. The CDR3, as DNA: TGTGCCACCAGCAGAGCGGCAGCGGGGGGGCCATACACCGGGGAGCTGTTTTTT.

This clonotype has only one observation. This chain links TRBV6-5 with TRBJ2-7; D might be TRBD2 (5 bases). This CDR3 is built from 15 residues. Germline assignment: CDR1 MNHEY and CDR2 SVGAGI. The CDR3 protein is CAISASGLSSYEQYV. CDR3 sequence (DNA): TGTGCCATCAGTGCATCCGGACTGTCCTCCTACGAGCAGTACGTC.

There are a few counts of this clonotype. The CDR3 DNA is TGTGCCACCTACCTGCGACAGGGGGCGAACACCGGGGAGCTGTTTTTT. This sequence encodes CATYLRQGANTGELFF. This rearrangement joins TRBV27 to TRBJ2-2, with 9 bases lining up with TRBD1. The V and J ends lost 10 bases and 0 bases, in that order; junction bases with no gene match: 9. The CDR3 contains 16 residues. CDR1 MNHEY and CDR2 SMNVEV come from the germline V gene (reference sequence).

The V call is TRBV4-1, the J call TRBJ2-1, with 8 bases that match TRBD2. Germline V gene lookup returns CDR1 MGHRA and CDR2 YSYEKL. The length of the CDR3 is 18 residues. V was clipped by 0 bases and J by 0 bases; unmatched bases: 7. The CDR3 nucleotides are TGCGCCAGCAGCCAAGACGCCCGGGGGGGCCGCTCCTACAATGAGCAGTTCTTC. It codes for CASSQDARGGRSYNEQFF.